This is a list of T cell receptor beta chains from one sample in a study of blood T cell repertoires in COVID-19. The assay was immunoSEQ multiplex PCR, and TCRdb's table has in-frame clones only and misses some. This sample yields 300,000 to 400,000 clones, of which 85% to 90% are seen a single time; 3% to 4% belongs to the top ten. The sequenced material came from peripheral blood. All receptors derive from a woman in her 50s with active or convalescent COVID-19. Both conserved end residues are part of each CDR3. Each record gives: V gene, clone size, CDR3 protein. Clone size is given for some rows only: seen once, a few or many times, or a class if the clone is expanded.

v_gene: TRBV11-3
abundance: -
CDR3aa: CASSSGQGEALNTGELFF

v_gene: TRBV2
abundance: -
CDR3aa: CASSEEAQSRSYTF

v_gene: TRBV5-4
abundance: -
CDR3aa: CASSSGLSSSTDTQYF

v_gene: TRBV5-4
abundance: -
CDR3aa: CASSFKKGEKLFF

v_gene: TRBV6-1
abundance: -
CDR3aa: CASSVTSGGALETQYF

v_gene: TRBV5-5
abundance: -
CDR3aa: CASSIFRGLGDTEAFF

v_gene: TRBV9
abundance: -
CDR3aa: CASSVATAKDTQYF

v_gene: TRBV7-3
abundance: -
CDR3aa: CASSPGGDTQYF

v_gene: TRBV6-5
abundance: -
CDR3aa: CASSYRAGGGETQYF

v_gene: TRBV5-1
abundance: once
CDR3aa: CASSLEGRISTDTQYF

v_gene: TRBV10-3
abundance: -
CDR3aa: CAISKEGTVNQPQHF

v_gene: TRBV12-3/TRBV12-4
abundance: once
CDR3aa: CASTEQGHQPQHF

v_gene: TRBV13
abundance: -
CDR3aa: CASSSAGDRAGYEQYF

v_gene: TRBV6-4
abundance: -
CDR3aa: CASSEVMGAPYGYTF